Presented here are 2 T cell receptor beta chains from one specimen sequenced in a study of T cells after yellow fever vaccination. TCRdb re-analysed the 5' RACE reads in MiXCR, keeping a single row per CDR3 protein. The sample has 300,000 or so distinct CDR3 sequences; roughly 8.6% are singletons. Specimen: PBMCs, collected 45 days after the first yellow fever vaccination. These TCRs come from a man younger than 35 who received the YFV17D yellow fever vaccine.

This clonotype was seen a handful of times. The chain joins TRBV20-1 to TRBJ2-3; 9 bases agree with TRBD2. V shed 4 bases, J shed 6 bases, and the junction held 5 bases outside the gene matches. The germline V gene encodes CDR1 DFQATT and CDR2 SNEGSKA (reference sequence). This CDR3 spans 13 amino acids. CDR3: CSAKSSGADTQYF. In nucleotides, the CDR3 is TGCAGTGCTAAATCTAGCGGGGCGGATACGCAGTATTTT.

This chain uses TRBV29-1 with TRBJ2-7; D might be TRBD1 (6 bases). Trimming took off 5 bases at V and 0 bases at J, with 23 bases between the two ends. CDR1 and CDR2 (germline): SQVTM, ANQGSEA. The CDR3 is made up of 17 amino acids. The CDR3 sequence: CSVSHSLGGSLSYEQYF. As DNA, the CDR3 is TGCAGCGTTTCACACTCTCTTGGGGGCTCCCTCTCCTACGAGCAGTACTTC.